One sample yielded the 2 T cell receptor beta chains listed below, sequenced in a study of blood T cells in healthy people across ages. Sample-barcoded 5' priming and a J-beta primer mix drove a second PCR of roughly 6 to 12 cycles. Each CDR3 protein is one row after TCRdb ran MiXCR on the 5' RACE reads. The repertoire holds about 650,000 distinct CDR3 sequences, with around 50% as singletons. Specimen: blood. Source of these receptors: an elderly woman in good health.

This clonotype occurred once. This may stem from a read error, because a much larger clone lies one nucleotide away. The rearrangement uses TRBV24-1 and TRBJ2-1; 7 positions agree with TRBD2. With 6 bases clipped from V and 8 bases from J, the junction kept 18 bases outside the gene matches. This CDR3 contains 17 residues. Germline CDR1 reads KGHDR; CDR2 reads SFDVKD. In DNA form, the CDR3 reads TGTGCCACCAGTAACCCTGCTAGCGGTCGGGATACCGATGAGCAGTTCTTC. Translating it yields CATSNPASGRDTDEQFF.

This clonotype was observed at least ten times. V is TRBV20-1 and J is TRBJ2-7; 7 bases map to TRBD2. The CDR3 has 13 amino acids. With V trimmed by 3 bases and J by 4 bases, 6 bases remained unmatched. Germline CDR1 reads DFQATT; CDR2 reads SNEGSKA (reference sequence). CDR3 DNA sequence: TGCAGTGCTAGGATTGCGGGAGTTTACGAGCAGTACTTC. Translating gives CSARIAGVYEQYF.